The 3 T cell receptor beta chains in this list originate from one sample, sequenced in a study of response to subunit inactivated influenza vaccine. TCRdb independently ran MiXCR on the RT-PCR reads; one entry per CDR3 protein. The sample lists roughly 170,000 distinct CDR3 sequences, about 9.3% occurring once. The sample in question was non-naive T cells sorted from PBMCs, obtained on the day of vaccination. These receptors came from a man in his fifties or sixties who received an inactivated influenza vaccine.

V gene TRBV7-3 combines with J gene TRBJ2-7; D may match TRBD1 or TRBD2 (6 bases each). V gave up 5 bases and J gave up 4 bases, with 18 bases separating them. The CDR3 runs to 15 residues. The germline CDR1 and CDR2 sequences are SGHTA and FQGTGA. CDR3 bases: TGTGCCAGCAGCCTATATCGTCGGGGGCGGTACGAGCAGTACTTC. Translated, it gives CASSLYRRGRYEQYF.

In this sample, this clonotype turned up many times. J is TRBJ1-2 and V is TRBV18, with unresolved D. Germline CDR1 is KGHSH and CDR2 is LQKENI. The CDR3 spans 14 residues. V gave up 5 bases and J gave up 3 bases, with 13 bases separating them. The CDR3 nucleotides are TGTGCCAGCTCATCACTAGGAGGCTACTATGGCTACACCTTC. Translating gives CASSSLGGYYGYTF.

This clonotype has a count of ten or more. The chain joins TRBV12-3 or TRBV12-4 to TRBJ2-1; D not certain. Trimming took off 1 base at V and 7 bases at J, with 8 bases between the two ends. The CDR3 has 13 amino acids. The CDR3 region is CASSLGRGNEQFF. The CDR3 DNA reads as TGTGCCAGCAGTTTAGGTAGAGGTAATGAGCAGTTCTTC.